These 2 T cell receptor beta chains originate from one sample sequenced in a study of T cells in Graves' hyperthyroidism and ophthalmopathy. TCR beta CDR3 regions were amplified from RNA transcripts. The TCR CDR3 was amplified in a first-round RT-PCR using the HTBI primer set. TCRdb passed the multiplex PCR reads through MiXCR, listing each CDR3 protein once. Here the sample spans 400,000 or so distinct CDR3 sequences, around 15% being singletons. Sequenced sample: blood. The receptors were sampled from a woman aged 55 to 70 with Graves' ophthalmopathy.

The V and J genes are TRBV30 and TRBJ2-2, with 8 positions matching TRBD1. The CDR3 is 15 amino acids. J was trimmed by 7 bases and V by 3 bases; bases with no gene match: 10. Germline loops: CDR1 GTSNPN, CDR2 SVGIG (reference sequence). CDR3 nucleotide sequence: TGTGCCTGGAGCCTCGGCAGGGGGCAAATCGGGGAGCTGTTTTTT. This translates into CAWSLGRGQIGELFF.

CDR3 DNA: TGTGCCAGCAGCTTTATTGGCAGGGGGGGTTACGAGCAGTACTTC. Encoded protein: CASSFIGRGGYEQYF. The chain combines TRBV7-9 with TRBJ2-7, with D perhaps given as TRBD1 or TRBD2 (7 bases each). The CDR3 is 15 amino acids. Germline assignment: CDR1 SEHNR and CDR2 FQNEAQ (reference sequence). V shed 3 bases and J shed 4 bases, with 16 bases lying between them.